The 5 T cell receptor beta chains in this list originate from one sample, sequenced in a study of Tregs in tolerant kidney transplant recipients. The assay was immunoSEQ multiplex PCR, and TCRdb's table has in-frame clones only and misses some. Altogether over 50,000 clones are present, around 83% being singletons, with the ten largest covering roughly 5.2%. The sequenced sample was CD4+ T cells from blood. The receptor source for this set is a human donor in good health.

The chain uses TRBV5-4 and TRBJ1-1; D is possibly TRBD1 (5 bases). Looked up from germline, CDR1 is SGHNT and CDR2 is YYREEE (reference sequence). The CDR3 covers 16 residues. V was shortened by 1 base and J by 1 base, with 14 bases between the two germline ends. DNA for the CDR3: TGTGCCAGCAGCTTGCTCTCCCAGGGTGCGAACACTGAAGCTTTCTTT. This encodes CASSLLSQGANTEAFF.

The chain uses TRBV5-1 and TRBJ2-5; TRBD1 is a possible D gene (5 bases). Germline V CDR1 and CDR2: SGHRS, YFSETQ. The CDR3 totals 15 residues. The V end lost 1 base, the J end lost 1 base, and 11 bases lay between the germline ends. The DNA for the CDR3 is TGCGCCAGCAGCTTGCCCGACAGACCCCAAGAGACCCAGTACTTC. Encoded protein: CASSLPDRPQETQYF.

This clone was detected a few times. This chain uses TRBV29-1 with TRBJ2-5, with a tentative D call TRBD2 (6 bases). Germline CDR1 and CDR2: SQVTM and ANQGSEA. The CDR3 has 15 amino acids. V lost 7 bases and J lost 2, with 20 bases in between. This chain's CDR3 is CSALSGLPWQETQYF. For the CDR3, the DNA is TGCAGCGCACTTAGCGGACTCCCGTGGCAAGAGACCCAGTACTTC.

This rearrangement joins TRBV2 to TRBJ1-1; 8 bases line up with TRBD1. With 7 bases clipped from V and 5 bases from J, the junction kept 6 bases outside the gene matches. CDR3 length: 13 residues. Germline loops: CDR1 SNHLY, CDR2 FYNNEI. CDR3 nucleotides: TGTGCCAGCACCGATGACAGGGGAACTGAAGCTTTCTTT. Translated: CASTDDRGTEAFF.

The chain couples TRBV7-8 to TRBJ1-6, with D perhaps matching TRBD1 (6 bases). Trimming took off 0 bases at V and 0 bases at J, with 18 bases between the two ends. CDR1 and CDR2 from the germline V gene are SGHVS and FQNEAQ. The CDR3 covers 20 residues. CDR3 protein: CASSLAWGQGRSSYNSPLHF. The CDR3 coding sequence is TGTGCCAGCAGCTTAGCGTGGGGGCAGGGCCGGAGCTCCTATAATTCACCCCTCCACTTT.